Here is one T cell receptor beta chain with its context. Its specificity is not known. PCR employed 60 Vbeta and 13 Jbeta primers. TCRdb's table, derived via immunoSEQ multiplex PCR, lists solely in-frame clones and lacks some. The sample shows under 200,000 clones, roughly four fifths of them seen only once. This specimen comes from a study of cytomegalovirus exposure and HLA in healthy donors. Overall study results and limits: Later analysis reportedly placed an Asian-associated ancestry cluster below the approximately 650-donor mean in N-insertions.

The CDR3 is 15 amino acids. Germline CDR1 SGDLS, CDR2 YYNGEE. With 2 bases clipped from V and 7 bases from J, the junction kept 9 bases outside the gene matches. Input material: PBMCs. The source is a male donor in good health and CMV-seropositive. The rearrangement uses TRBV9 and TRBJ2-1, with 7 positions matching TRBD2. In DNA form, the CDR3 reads TGTGCCAGCAGCGTGAGCCTAGCGGAGAAGAATGAGCAGTTCTTC. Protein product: CASSVSLAEKNEQFF.